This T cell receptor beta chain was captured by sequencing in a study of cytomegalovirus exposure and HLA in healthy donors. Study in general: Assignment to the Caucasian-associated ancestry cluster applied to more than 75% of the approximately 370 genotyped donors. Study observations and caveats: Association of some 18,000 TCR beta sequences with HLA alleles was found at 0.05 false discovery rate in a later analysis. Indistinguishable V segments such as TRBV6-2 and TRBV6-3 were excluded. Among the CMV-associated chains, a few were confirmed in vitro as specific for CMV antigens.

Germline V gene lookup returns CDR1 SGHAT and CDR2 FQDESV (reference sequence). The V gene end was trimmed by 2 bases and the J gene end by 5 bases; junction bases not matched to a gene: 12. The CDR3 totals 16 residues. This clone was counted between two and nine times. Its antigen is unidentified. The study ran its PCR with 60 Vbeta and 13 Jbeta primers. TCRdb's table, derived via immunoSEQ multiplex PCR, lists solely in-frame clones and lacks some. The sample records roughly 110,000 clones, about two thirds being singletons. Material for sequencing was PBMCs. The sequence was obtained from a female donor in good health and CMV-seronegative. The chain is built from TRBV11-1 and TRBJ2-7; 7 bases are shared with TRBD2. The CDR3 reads CASSLTPPLAQHEQYF. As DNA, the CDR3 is TGTGCCAGCAGCTTAACCCCCCCACTAGCGCAACACGAGCAGTACTTC.